The 32 T cell receptor beta chains reported below all come from one sample, sequenced in a study of blood T cell repertoires in COVID-19. Sequencing used immunoSEQ multiplex PCR; TCRdb keeps in-frame clones, though not all of them. The sample lists approximately 250,000 clones, approximately 80% occurring once. Sequenced input: PBMCs or T cells enriched from blood (not recorded which). These receptors originate from a man in his forties who had recovered from COVID-19.

The J gene is TRBJ1-2, the V gene TRBV25-1, with D perhaps matching TRBD1 (6 bases). CDR1 is MGHDK and CDR2 is SYGVNS in the germline V gene. The CDR3 consists of 15 residues. Between the trimmed V and J ends, which lost 3 bases and 0 bases, there was a span of 11 bases. CDR3 sequence (DNA): TGTGCCAGCAGTGATTCCTGGACAGCTAACTATGGCTACACCTTC. Translation gives CASSDSWTANYGYTF.

The chain has TRBV30 and TRBJ2-1; the D gene is possibly TRBD2 (6 bases). Germline V gene lookup returns CDR1 GTSNPN and CDR2 SVGIG (reference sequence). With 0 bases removed from V and 9 bases from J, the gap between germline ends came to 15 bases. The CDR3 covers 14 residues. The CDR3: CAWSVGRDNSEQFF. CDR3 DNA sequence: TGTGCCTGGAGTGTAGGGCGGGATAATAGTGAGCAGTTCTTC.

The table lists this clone with a count of one. This chain links TRBV2 with TRBJ1-5; 9 bases are shared with TRBD1. Germline loops: CDR1 SNHLY, CDR2 FYNNEI. After removal of 6 bases from V and 2 bases from J, the junction contained 5 bases not matched to a gene. This CDR3 is built from 15 residues. CDR3 bases: TGTGCCAGCAGAGGGCGGACAGGGGGCAATCAGCCCCAGCATTTT. This codes for CASRGRTGGNQPQHF. Combining the CDR3 with reference TRBV2 and TRBJ1-5 gives the whole variable domain EPEVTQTPSHQVTQMGQEVILRCVPISNHLYFYWYRQILGQKVEFLVSFYNNEISEKSEIFDDQFSVERPDGSNFTLKIRSTKLEDSAMYFCASRGRTGGNQPQHFGDGTRLSIL.

This chain links TRBV28 with TRBJ2-1; D possibly corresponds to TRBD1 (5 bases). The CDR3 extends over 12 amino acids. Trimming cost V 3 bases and J 9 bases, with 9 bases left between them. Looked up from germline, CDR1 is MDHEN and CDR2 is SYDVKM. In nucleotides, the CDR3 is TGTGCCAGCAGTTTTTGGGGCGGTGAGCAGTTCTTC. Translation: CASSFWGGEQFF.

This clone turned up a few times. The chain couples TRBV5-8 to TRBJ2-3; possible D gene TRBD2, 5 bases. Germline CDR1 SGHTS, CDR2 YDEGEE. The CDR3 has 14 residues. V gave up 3 bases and J gave up 6 bases, with 14 bases separating them. The CDR3 DNA sequence: TGTGCCAGCAGCTCCCGGGCAGCGGCGGATACGCAGTATTTT. Translated: CASSSRAAADTQYF.

The rearrangement joins TRBV28 to TRBJ2-1; 8 nucleotides align to TRBD2. After removal of 5 bases from V and 4 bases from J, the junction contained 10 bases not matched to a gene. The CDR3 spans 16 residues. Germline-derived CDR1 and CDR2 are MDHEN and SYDVKM. CDR3 DNA sequence: TGTGCCAGCAGTATCCGGGGGGGCGGATGGTACAATGAGCAGTTCTTC. Its translation: CASSIRGGGWYNEQFF.

This clone was counted a few times. This rearrangement joins TRBV28 to TRBJ1-1; D unresolved. Germline CDR1 is MDHEN and CDR2 is SYDVKM. V was shortened by 5 bases and J by 3 bases, with 7 bases between the two germline ends. CDR3 length: 12 residues. The CDR3 protein is CASSQTDTEAFF. In DNA form, the CDR3 reads TGTGCCAGCAGTCAAACAGACACTGAAGCTTTCTTT.

The J gene is TRBJ1-3, the V gene TRBV3-1 (or the pseudogene TRBV3-2), with unresolved D. Germline V gene sequence: CDR1 LGHDT, CDR2 YNNKEL (reference sequence). V was pared by 8 bases and J by 2 bases, with 13 bases between. CDR3 length: 14 amino acids. For the CDR3, the DNA is TGTGCCAGCTCCGCCCGCGGGGCTGGAAACACCATATATTTT. Translating gives CASSARGAGNTIYF.

V and J are TRBV2 and TRBJ2-7, with D maybe TRBD2 (6 bases). This CDR3 has 14 amino acids. The germline CDR1 and CDR2 sequences are SNHLY and FYNNEI. Deletions cut 7 bases from V and 6 bases from J, with 19 bases between. CDR3 residues: CASNRAGTGGEQYF. The CDR3 DNA is TGTGCCAGCAATCGGGCGGGAACCGGGGGCGAGCAGTACTTC.

This sequence joins TRBV11-2 and TRBJ2-1; 11 bases match TRBD2. This CDR3 spans 15 amino acids. CDR1 is SGHAT, CDR2 FQNNGV, per germline. V lost 1 base to trimming and J lost 10 bases; unmatched junction nucleotides: 6. CDR3 sequence: CASSLALAGVGEQFF. DNA for the CDR3: TGTGCCAGCAGCTTAGCACTAGCGGGAGTAGGGGAGCAGTTCTTC.

This chain connects TRBV27 to TRBJ1-1; D possibly corresponds to TRBD1 (5 bases). CDR1 is MNHEY and CDR2 is SMNVEV in the germline V gene (reference sequence). The CDR3 sequence is 14 residues long. Trimming removed 2 bases from V and 4 bases from J, with 11 bases in between. The CDR3 sequence is CASSLLTGGTEAFF. The CDR3 DNA reads as TGTGCCAGCAGTTTACTGACGGGGGGCACTGAAGCTTTCTTT.

This clone was detected only a few times. The chain uses TRBV7-9 and TRBJ1-6; D gene ambiguous. Germline V gene lookup returns CDR1 SEHNR and CDR2 FQNEAQ (reference sequence). V dropped 5 bases and J dropped 7 bases, with 15 bases sitting between them. The CDR3 runs to 15 residues. The CDR3 here is CASSQTQAGNSPLHF. Here the CDR3 DNA reads TGTGCCAGCAGCCAGACCCAGGCAGGCAATTCACCCCTCCACTTT. Full variable domain (missing parts from reference TRBV7-9 and TRBJ1-6): DTGVSQNPRHKITKRGQNVTFRCDPISEHNRLYWYRQTLGQGPEFLTYFQNEAQLEKSRLLSDRFSAERPKGSFSTLEIQRTEQGDSAMYLCASSQTQAGNSPLHFGNGTRLTVT.

This clone was found a few times. The chain combines TRBV27 with TRBJ1-1, with 7 bases fitting TRBD1. Germline-derived CDR1 and CDR2 are MNHEY and SMNVEV (reference sequence). The CDR3 is 17 residues long. With 6 bases clipped from V and 2 bases from J, the junction kept 15 bases outside the gene matches. DNA of the CDR3: TGTGCCAGCAGGTGGGGACAGCCACCCGCTTCTAACACTGAAGCTTTCTTT. Protein sequence: CASRWGQPPASNTEAFF.

V is TRBV11-1 and J is TRBJ2-7; 10 nucleotides agree with TRBD1. Germline CDR1 SGHAT, CDR2 FQDESV (reference sequence). The CDR3 totals 15 residues. V lost 6 bases and J lost 5; bases outside the gene matches: 10. CDR3 DNA sequence: TGTGCCAGCAGTTTCCCGGGACAGGGGATCCACGAGCAGTACTTC. Its protein is CASSFPGQGIHEQYF.

The chain joins TRBV19 to TRBJ2-2; D perhaps matches TRBD2 (5 bases). The V end was cut by 9 bases, the J end by 6 bases, with 11 bases between. Per germline, CDR1 LNHDA and CDR2 SQIVND (reference sequence). CDR3 length: 12 residues. The chain's CDR3 is CASSERSGELFF. The CDR3 DNA reads TGTGCCAGCTCCGAGCGGTCCGGGGAGCTGTTTTTT.

This chain connects TRBV28 to TRBJ2-1; TRBD2 might be the D (6 bases). Germline loops: CDR1 MDHEN, CDR2 SYDVKM. The CDR3 is made up of 15 amino acids. Trimming shortened V by 1 base and J by 4 bases, and 11 bases separated the two germline ends. The DNA for the CDR3 is TGTGCCAGCAGTTTATCCCGGCGGGAATACAATGAGCAGTTCTTC. Translating gives CASSLSRREYNEQFF.

On this clone: Different DNA sequences within this sample yield the same CDR3. The chain uses TRBV7-2 and TRBJ2-3, with 11 nucleotides matching TRBD2. This CDR3 region has 16 residues. V lost 1 base to trimming and J lost 4 bases; unmatched junction nucleotides: 4. Germline V gene lookup returns CDR1 SGHTA and CDR2 FQGNSA. CDR3 loop: CASSLGLAGGADTQYF. As DNA, the CDR3 is TGTGCCAGCAGCTTAGGGCTAGCGGGGGGTGCAGATACGCAGTATTTT.

J is TRBJ1-6 and V is TRBV28, with D unresolved. Looked up from germline, CDR1 is MDHEN and CDR2 is SYDVKM. The CDR3 extends over 15 amino acids. Trimming stripped 2 bases from V and 9 bases from J, with 14 bases between. The CDR3 here is CASSLVGRLGSPLHF. CDR3 nucleotides: TGTGCCAGCAGTTTAGTGGGGAGACTGGGTTCACCCCTCCACTTT. The full variable domain, completed using reference TRBV28 and TRBJ1-6, is DVKVTQSSRYLVKRTGEKVFLECVQDMDHENMFWYRQDPGLGLRLIYFSYDVKMKEKGDIPEGYSVSREKKERFSLILESASTNQTSMYLCASSLVGRLGSPLHFGNGTRLTVT.

V gene TRBV6-2 or TRBV6-3 combines with J gene TRBJ2-7, with TRBD2 as a possible D gene (6 bases). This CDR3 has 13 residues. Trimming left V 5 bases short and J 2 bases short, with 10 bases between. From germline, CDR1 is MNHEY and CDR2 SVGEGT. The CDR3, as DNA: TGTGCCAGCAGTCGGGACTCCGCCTACGAGCAGTACTTC. This sequence encodes CASSRDSAYEQYF.

The chain is built from TRBV18 and TRBJ1-1; 8 positions agree with TRBD1. The junction had 9 bases not matched to a gene; V was cut back by 6 bases and J by 3 bases. The V gene's germline CDR1 is KGHSH and CDR2 LQKENI. The CDR3 length is 15 residues. The CDR3 DNA reads as TGTGCCAGCTCGCCTGGACAGGGTTTGGACACTGAAGCTTTCTTT. Protein: CASSPGQGLDTEAFF.

V is TRBV20-1 and J is TRBJ2-1; D is unresolved. CDR3 length: 10 amino acids. In germline, CDR1 is DFQATT, CDR2 SNEGSKA (reference sequence). Trimming stripped 4 bases from V and 6 bases from J, with 4 bases between. The CDR3 spells CSANSNEQFF. The CDR3, as DNA: TGCAGTGCTAACAGCAATGAGCAGTTCTTC.

This chain connects TRBV30 to TRBJ2-1, with TRBD2 matching over 11 bases. The CDR3 loop spans 15 amino acids. CDR1 is GTSNPN, CDR2 SVGIG, per germline (reference sequence). V gave up 0 bases and J gave up 4 bases; unmatched junction bases: 2. The CDR3 is CAWSVLAGEYNEQFF. The CDR3 DNA is TGTGCCTGGAGTGTACTAGCGGGAGAGTACAATGAGCAGTTCTTC. Complete variable domain (other parts from reference TRBV30 and TRBJ2-1): SQTIHQWPATLVQPVGSPLSLECTVEGTSNPNLYWYRQAAGRGLQLLFYSVGIGQISSEVPQNLSASRPQDRQFILSSKKLLLSDSGFYLCAWSVLAGEYNEQFFGPGTRLTVL.

The CDR3 loop is CASRPPEQGNQPQHF. The CDR3, as DNA: TGTGCCAGCAGACCCCCCGAACAGGGAAATCAGCCCCAGCATTTT. The rearrangement joins TRBV28 to TRBJ1-5, with D possibly being TRBD1 (6 bases). Trimming left V 6 bases short and J 4 bases short, with 16 bases between. Germline V gives CDR1 MDHEN, CDR2 SYDVKM. The CDR3 consists of 15 residues.

The V and J genes are TRBV5-1 and TRBJ2-5, with TRBD2 identical over 15 bases. The CDR3 contains 16 residues. The V and J ends lost 7 bases and 5 bases, in that order; junction bases with no gene match: 9. Germline values: CDR1 SGHRS, CDR2 YFSETQ. This CDR3 is CASSRTSGGAGETQYF. The CDR3, as DNA: TGCGCCAGCTCCCGGACTAGCGGGGGGGCCGGGGAGACCCAGTACTTC.

The CDR3, as DNA: TGTGCCAGCACCGAACAGGGGGCGAACTATGGCTACACCTTC. The encoded protein is CASTEQGANYGYTF. The chain carries TRBV2 and TRBJ1-2; 9 bases map to TRBD1. Germline trimming cut 7 bases from V and 2 bases from J; bases unmatched to any gene: 5. In germline, CDR1 is SNHLY, CDR2 FYNNEI. This CDR3 spans 14 amino acids. Full variable domain (rest looked up from reference TRBV2 and TRBJ1-2): EPEVTQTPSHQVTQMGQEVILRCVPISNHLYFYWYRQILGQKVEFLVSFYNNEISEKSEIFDDQFSVERPDGSNFTLKIRSTKLEDSAMYFCASTEQGANYGYTFGSGTRLTVV.

J is TRBJ2-7 and V is TRBV11-2, with no clear D. Germline loops: CDR1 SGHAT, CDR2 FQNNGV. The CDR3 is 13 amino acids. V lost 2 bases and J 3 bases, leaving 8 bases between the germline ends. CDR3 bases: TGTGCCAGCAGCTTATTTGTCAACTACGAGCAGTACTTC. This sequence encodes CASSLFVNYEQYF. The full variable domain, rest sourced from reference TRBV11-2 and TRBJ2-7, is EAGVAQSPRYKIIEKRQSVAFWCNPISGHATLYWYQQILGQGPKLLIQFQNNGVVDDSQLPKDRFSAERLKGVDSTLKIQPAKLEDSAVYLCASSLFVNYEQYFGPGTRLTVT.

The chain couples TRBV7-8 to TRBJ2-5, with 12 bases identical to TRBD2. V was clipped by 5 bases and J by 1 base; unmatched bases: 5. The CDR3 is made up of 16 amino acids. The germline V gene has CDR1 SGHVS and CDR2 FQNEAQ. Here the CDR3 DNA reads TGTGCCAGCAGCCCGGGACTAGCGGGCGGCCAAGAGACCCAGTACTTC. Translated, it gives CASSPGLAGGQETQYF.

The chain carries TRBV7-3 and TRBJ1-1; 9 nucleotides line up with TRBD1. The V and J ends lost 4 bases and 2 bases, in that order; junction bases with no gene match: 2. Germline CDR1 is SGHTA and CDR2 is FQGTGA. This CDR3 region has 14 residues. CDR3: CASSWGQGNTEAFF. CDR3 nucleotide sequence: TGTGCCAGCAGCTGGGGACAGGGTAACACTGAAGCTTTCTTT.

This chain uses TRBV18 with TRBJ1-2, with D perhaps TRBD1 (5 bases). The V end was cut by 1 base, the J end by 8 bases, with 14 bases between. The CDR3 extends over 14 amino acids. The germline CDR1 and CDR2 sequences are KGHSH and LQKENI. CDR3 sequence: CASSPRDSDGGYTF. In DNA, the CDR3 is TGTGCCAGCTCACCACGGGACTCCGATGGAGGCTACACCTTC. The entire variable domain, with the rest obtained from reference TRBV18 and TRBJ1-2, is as follows: NAGVMQNPRHLVRRRGQEARLRCSPMKGHSHVYWYRQLPEEGLKFMVYLQKENIIDESGMPKERFSAEFPKEGPSILRIQQVVRGDSAAYFCASSPRDSDGGYTFGSGTRLTVV.

This clone was observed at least ten times. V gene TRBV3-1 (or the pseudogene TRBV3-2) combines with J gene TRBJ2-2; D may be TRBD2 (6 bases). The germline V gene has CDR1 LGHDT and CDR2 YNNKEL (reference sequence). V was trimmed by 8 bases and J by 6 bases, leaving 16 bases between them. The length of the CDR3 is 14 residues. The chain's CDR3 is CASGGNLRSGELFF. In nucleotides, the CDR3 is TGTGCCAGCGGGGGGAATTTGAGGTCCGGGGAGCTGTTTTTT.

The chain uses TRBV18 and TRBJ1-6, with 8 positions matching TRBD1. With V trimmed by 5 bases and J by 0 bases, 6 bases remained unmatched. The CDR3 runs 17 residues. In germline, CDR1 is KGHSH, CDR2 LQKENI. DNA of the CDR3: TGTGCCAGCTCAATAGACAGGGGAAACTCCTATAATTCACCCCTCCACTTT. This gives the protein CASSIDRGNSYNSPLHF.

CDR3: CASSLLTGGRETQYF. Here the CDR3 DNA reads TGCGCCAGCAGTTTATTAACAGGGGGAAGAGAGACCCAGTACTTC. The chain uses TRBV5-1 and TRBJ2-5; 8 bases fit TRBD1. The germline gives CDR1 SGHRS, CDR2 YFSETQ. The junction had 10 bases not matched to a gene; V was cut back by 5 bases and J by 4 bases. The CDR3 spans 15 residues.